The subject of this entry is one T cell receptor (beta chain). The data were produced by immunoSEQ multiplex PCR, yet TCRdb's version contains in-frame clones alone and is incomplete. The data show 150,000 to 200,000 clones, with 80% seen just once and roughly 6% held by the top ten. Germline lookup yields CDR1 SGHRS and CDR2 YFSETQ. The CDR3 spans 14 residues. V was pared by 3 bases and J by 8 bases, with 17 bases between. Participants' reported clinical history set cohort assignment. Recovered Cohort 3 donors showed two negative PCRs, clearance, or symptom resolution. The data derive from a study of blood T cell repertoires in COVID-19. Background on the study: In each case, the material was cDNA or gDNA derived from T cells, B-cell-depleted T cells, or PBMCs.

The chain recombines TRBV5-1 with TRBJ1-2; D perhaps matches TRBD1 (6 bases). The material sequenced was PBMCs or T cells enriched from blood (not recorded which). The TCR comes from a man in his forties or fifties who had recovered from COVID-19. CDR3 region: CASSSTGSPGGYTF. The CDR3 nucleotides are TGCGCCAGCAGCTCGACAGGATCTCCCGGGGGCTACACCTTC.